Here is one T cell receptor beta chain with its context. The CDR3 runs 13 residues. From germline, CDR1 is SGHNT and CDR2 YENEEA. J was trimmed by 7 bases and V by 5 bases; bases with no gene match: 7. Participants had their cohort set by participant-reported clinical history. Source study methods: For nucleated cells, counts were estimated from reference gene primer amplification. TCRdb keeps only in-frame clones here, not all; method: immunoSEQ multiplex PCR. V, J and clone size were drawn from that table, and D and trimming were deduced from the DNA. The sample yields roughly 240,000 clones, more than 70% seen once. This entry is derived from a study of blood T cell repertoires in COVID-19.

This chain uses TRBV11-3 with TRBJ1-2, with 7 bases identical to TRBD1. Sequenced material: PBMCs or T cells enriched from blood (not recorded which). This sequence was found in a woman aged 35 to 49 with acute COVID-19. The CDR3 reads CASSQGGRGGYTF. CDR3 coding DNA: TGTGCCAGCAGCCAAGGGGGCAGGGGTGGCTACACCTTC.